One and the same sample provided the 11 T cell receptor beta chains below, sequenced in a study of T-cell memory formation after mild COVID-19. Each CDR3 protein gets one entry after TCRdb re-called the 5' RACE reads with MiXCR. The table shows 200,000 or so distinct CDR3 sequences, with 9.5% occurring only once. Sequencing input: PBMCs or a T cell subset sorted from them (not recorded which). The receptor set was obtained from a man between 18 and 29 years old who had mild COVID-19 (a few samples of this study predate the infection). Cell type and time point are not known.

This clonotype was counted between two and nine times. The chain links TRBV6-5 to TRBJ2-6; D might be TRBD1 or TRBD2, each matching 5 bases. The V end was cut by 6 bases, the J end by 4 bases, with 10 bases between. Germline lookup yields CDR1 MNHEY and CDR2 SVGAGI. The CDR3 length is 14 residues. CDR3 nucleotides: TGTGCCAGCAGGAGGGGCTTAGGGGCCAACGTCCTGACTTTC. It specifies CASRRGLGANVLTF.

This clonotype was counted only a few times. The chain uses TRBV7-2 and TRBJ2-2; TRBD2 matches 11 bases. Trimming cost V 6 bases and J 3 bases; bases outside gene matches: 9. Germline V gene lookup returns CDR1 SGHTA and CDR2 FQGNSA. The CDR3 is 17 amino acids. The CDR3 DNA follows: TGTGCCAGCAGTTCCAGACTAGCGGGGAGGGACACCGGGGAGCTGTTTTTT. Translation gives CASSSRLAGRDTGELFF.

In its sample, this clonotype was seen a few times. This chain's CDR3 is CASSQARDRVKETQYF. As DNA, the CDR3 is TGTGCCAGCAGCCAAGCTAGGGACAGGGTAAAAGAGACCCAGTACTTC. This chain joins TRBV3-2 and TRBJ2-5; the D call of TRBD1 is as the table states it, not checked on the DNA. TRBV3-2 is annotated as a pseudogene. The CDR3 contains 16 residues.

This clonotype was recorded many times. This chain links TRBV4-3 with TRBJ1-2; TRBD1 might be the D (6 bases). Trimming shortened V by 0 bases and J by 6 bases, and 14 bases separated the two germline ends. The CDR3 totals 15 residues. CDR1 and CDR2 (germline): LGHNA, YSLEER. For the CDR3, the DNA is TGCGCCAGCAGCCAAGATTATGGGGGCTGGAATGGCTACACCTTC. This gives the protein CASSQDYGGWNGYTF.

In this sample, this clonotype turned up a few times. CDR3 DNA sequence: TGCGGAAACCTAAGGGGACCCCAAGAGACCCAGTACTTC. Translation gives CGNLRGPQETQYF. This chain uses TRBV20-1 with TRBJ2-5, with D possibly called TRBD1 or TRBD2 (5 bases each). Germline CDR1 DFQATT, CDR2 SNEGSKA (reference sequence). There are 13 residues in the CDR3.

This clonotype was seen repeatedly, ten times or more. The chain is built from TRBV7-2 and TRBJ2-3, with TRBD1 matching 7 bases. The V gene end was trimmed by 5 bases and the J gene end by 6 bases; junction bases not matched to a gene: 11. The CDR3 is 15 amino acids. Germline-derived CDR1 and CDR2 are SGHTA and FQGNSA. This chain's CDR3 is CASSNSDRVGDTQYF. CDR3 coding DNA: TGTGCCAGCAGCAACAGCGACAGGGTGGGGGATACGCAGTATTTT.

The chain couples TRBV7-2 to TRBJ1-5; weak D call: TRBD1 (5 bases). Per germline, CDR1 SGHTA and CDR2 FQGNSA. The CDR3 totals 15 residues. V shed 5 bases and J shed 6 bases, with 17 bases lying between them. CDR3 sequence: CASSTSREMGQPQHF. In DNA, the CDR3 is TGTGCCAGCAGCACCTCCAGGGAGATGGGTCAGCCCCAGCATTTT. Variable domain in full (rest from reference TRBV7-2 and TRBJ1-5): GAGVSQSPSNKVTEKGKDVELRCDPISGHTALYWYRQSLGQGLEFLIYFQGNSAPDKSGLPSDRFSAERTGGSVSTLTIQRTQQEDSAVYLCASSTSREMGQPQHFGDGTRLSIL.

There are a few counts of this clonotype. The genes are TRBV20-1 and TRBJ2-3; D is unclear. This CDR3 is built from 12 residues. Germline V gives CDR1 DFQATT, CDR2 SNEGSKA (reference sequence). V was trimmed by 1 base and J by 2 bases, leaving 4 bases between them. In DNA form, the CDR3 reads TGCAGTGCTAGAGGGACCACAGATACGCAGTATTTT. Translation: CSARGTTDTQYF.

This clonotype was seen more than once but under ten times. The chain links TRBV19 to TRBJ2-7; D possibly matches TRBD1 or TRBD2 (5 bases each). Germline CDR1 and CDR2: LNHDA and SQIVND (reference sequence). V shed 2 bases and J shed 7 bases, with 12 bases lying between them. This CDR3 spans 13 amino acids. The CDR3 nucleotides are TGTGCCAGTAGTATATCCGGGGCAGGGGAGCAGTACGTC. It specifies CASSISGAGEQYV.

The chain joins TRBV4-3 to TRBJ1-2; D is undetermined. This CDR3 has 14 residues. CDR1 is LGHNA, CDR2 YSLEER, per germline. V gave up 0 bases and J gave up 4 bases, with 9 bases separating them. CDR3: CASSQESQSYGYTF. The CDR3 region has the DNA TGCGCCAGCAGCCAAGAGTCCCAGAGCTATGGCTACACCTTC.

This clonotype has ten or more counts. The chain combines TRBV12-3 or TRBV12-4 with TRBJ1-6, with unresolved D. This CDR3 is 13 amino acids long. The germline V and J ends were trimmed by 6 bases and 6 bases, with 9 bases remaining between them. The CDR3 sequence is CASSGPLNSPLHF. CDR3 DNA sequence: TGTGCCAGCAGCGGACCACTTAATTCACCCCTCCACTTT.